This TCR beta chain was sequenced for a study of blood T cells in healthy people across ages. Primed by a sample-barcoded 5' primer and a J-beta primer mix, a second PCR proceeded for about 7 to 11 cycles. TCRdb ran MiXCR on the 5' RACE reads and lists one entry per CDR3 protein. Counted here are some 1.4 million distinct CDR3 sequences, roughly 40% occurring once; the ten biggest clones make up roughly 7.9%. V gave up 3 bases and J gave up 3 bases; unmatched junction bases: 8. The CDR3 spans 15 residues. Germline V gene data show CDR1 as DFQATT and CDR2 as SNEGSKA (reference sequence). This receptor was taken from a woman aged 18-29 years in good health. Sample: blood. This rearrangement joins TRBV20-1 to TRBJ2-3; 8 nucleotides agree with TRBD2. In nucleotides, the CDR3 is TGCAGTGCTAGTCGAGCGGGGGTGGTAACAGATACGCAGTATTTT. As protein: CSASRAGVVTDTQYF.